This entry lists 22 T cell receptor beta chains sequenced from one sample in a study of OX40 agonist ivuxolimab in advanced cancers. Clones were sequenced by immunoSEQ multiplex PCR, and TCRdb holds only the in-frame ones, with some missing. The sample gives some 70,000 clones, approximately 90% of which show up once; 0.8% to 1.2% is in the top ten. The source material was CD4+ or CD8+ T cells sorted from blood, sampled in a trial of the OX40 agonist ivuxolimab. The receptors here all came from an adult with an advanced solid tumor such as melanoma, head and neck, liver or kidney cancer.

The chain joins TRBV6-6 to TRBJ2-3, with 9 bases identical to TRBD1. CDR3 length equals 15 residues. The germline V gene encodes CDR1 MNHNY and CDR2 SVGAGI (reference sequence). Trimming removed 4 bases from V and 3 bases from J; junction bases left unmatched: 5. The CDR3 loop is CASSSGTGSTDTQYF. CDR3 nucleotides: TGTGCCAGCAGTTCCGGGACAGGGTCAACAGATACGCAGTATTTT.

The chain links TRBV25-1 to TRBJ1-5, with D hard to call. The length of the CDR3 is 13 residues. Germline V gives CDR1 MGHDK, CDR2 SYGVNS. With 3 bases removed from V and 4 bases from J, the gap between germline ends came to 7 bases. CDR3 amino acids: CASSDFGNQPQHF. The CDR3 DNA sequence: TGTGCCAGCAGTGATTTCGGAAATCAGCCCCAGCATTTT.

CDR3 DNA: TGTGCCAGCAGTGACCACTCAGGGGGGGTCTATGAGACCCAGTACTTC. Translating it yields CASSDHSGGVYETQYF. The rearrangement joins TRBV6-1 to TRBJ2-5; the D gene could be TRBD1 or TRBD2 (7 bases each). The CDR3 spans 16 residues. Trimming left V 3 bases short and J 5 bases short, with 19 bases between. CDR1 is MNHNS, CDR2 SASEGT, per germline.

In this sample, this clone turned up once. This CDR3 is CASSSAGGPFEQYF. CDR3 DNA sequence: TGTGCCAGCAGCTCAGCGGGGGGGCCGTTCGAGCAGTACTTC. The chain carries TRBV5-4 and TRBJ2-7; 10 nucleotides align to TRBD2. The CDR3 has 14 residues. Looked up from germline, CDR1 is SGHNT and CDR2 is YYREEE (reference sequence). V lost 3 bases to trimming and J lost 6 bases; unmatched junction nucleotides: 6. The entire variable domain, with the rest obtained from reference TRBV5-4 and TRBJ2-7, is as follows: ETGVTQSPTHLIKTRGQQVTLRCSSQSGHNTVSWYQQALGQGPQFIFQYYREEENGRGNFPPRFSGLQFPNYSSELNVNALELDDSALYLCASSSAGGPFEQYFGPGTRLTVT.

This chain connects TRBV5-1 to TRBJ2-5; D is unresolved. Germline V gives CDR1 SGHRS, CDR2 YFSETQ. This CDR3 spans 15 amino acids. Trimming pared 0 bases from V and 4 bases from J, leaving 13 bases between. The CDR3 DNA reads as TGCGCCAGCAGCTTGGCCACGGGCTGGAGAGAGACCCAGTACTTC. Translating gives CASSLATGWRETQYF.

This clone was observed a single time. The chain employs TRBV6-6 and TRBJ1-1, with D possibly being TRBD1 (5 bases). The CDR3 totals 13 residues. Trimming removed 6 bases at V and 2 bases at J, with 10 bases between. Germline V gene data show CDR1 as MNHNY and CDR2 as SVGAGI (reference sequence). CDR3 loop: CASSRGGNTEAFF. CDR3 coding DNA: TGTGCCAGCAGCCGCGGGGGAAACACTGAAGCTTTCTTT.

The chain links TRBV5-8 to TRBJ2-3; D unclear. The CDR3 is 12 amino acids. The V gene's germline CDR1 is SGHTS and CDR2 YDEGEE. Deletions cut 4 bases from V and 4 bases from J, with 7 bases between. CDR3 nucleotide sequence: TGTGCCAGCAGCCGCAGAGCAGATACGCAGTATTTT. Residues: CASSRRADTQYF.

CDR3 loop: CASSLGRSASGAGELFF. For the CDR3, the DNA is TGTGCCAGCAGCTTAGGGAGATCAGCTAGCGGGGCCGGGGAGCTGTTTTTT. The chain joins TRBV7-9 to TRBJ2-2, with 9 bases aligning to TRBD2. V lost 1 base and J lost 6; bases outside the gene matches: 9. The germline gives CDR1 SEHNR, CDR2 FQNEAQ (reference sequence). The CDR3 has 17 amino acids.

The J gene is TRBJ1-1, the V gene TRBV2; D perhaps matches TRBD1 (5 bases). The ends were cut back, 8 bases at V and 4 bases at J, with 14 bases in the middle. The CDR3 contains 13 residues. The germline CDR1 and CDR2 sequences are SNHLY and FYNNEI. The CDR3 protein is CASGIGAATEAFF. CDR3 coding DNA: TGTGCCAGCGGTATAGGGGCCGCCACTGAAGCTTTCTTT. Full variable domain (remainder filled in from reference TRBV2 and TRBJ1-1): EPEVTQTPSHQVTQMGQEVILRCVPISNHLYFYWYRQILGQKVEFLVSFYNNEISEKSEIFDDQFSVERPDGSNFTLKIRSTKLEDSAMYFCASGIGAATEAFFGQGTRLTVV.

CDR3 DNA: TGTGCCAGCAGTTATGAGACAGGGGAAACGAACACTGAAGCTTTCTTT. Its translation: CASSYETGETNTEAFF. The chain has TRBV5-4 and TRBJ1-1; 8 nucleotides match TRBD1. Germline-derived CDR1 and CDR2 are SGHNT and YYREEE (reference sequence). CDR3 length: 16 residues. V was clipped by 5 bases and J by 1 base; unmatched bases: 10.

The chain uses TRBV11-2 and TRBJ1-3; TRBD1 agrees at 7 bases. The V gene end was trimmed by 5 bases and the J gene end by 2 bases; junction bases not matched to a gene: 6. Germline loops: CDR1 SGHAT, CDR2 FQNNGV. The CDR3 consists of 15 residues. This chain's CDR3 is CASSLWTGAGNTIYF. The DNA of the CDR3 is TGTGCCAGCAGCCTATGGACAGGAGCTGGAAACACCATATATTTT.

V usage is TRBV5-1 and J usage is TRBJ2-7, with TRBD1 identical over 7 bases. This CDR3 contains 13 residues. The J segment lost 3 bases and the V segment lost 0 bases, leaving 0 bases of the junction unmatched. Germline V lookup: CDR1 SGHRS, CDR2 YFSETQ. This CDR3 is CASSLDRGYEQYF. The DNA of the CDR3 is TGCGCCAGCAGCTTGGACAGGGGCTACGAGCAGTACTTC.

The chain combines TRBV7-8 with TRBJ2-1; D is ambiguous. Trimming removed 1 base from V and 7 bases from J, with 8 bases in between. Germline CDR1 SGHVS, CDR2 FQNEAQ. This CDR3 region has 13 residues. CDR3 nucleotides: TGTGCCAGCAGCTTAGGGTATCTGAATGAGCAGTTCTTC. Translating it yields CASSLGYLNEQFF.

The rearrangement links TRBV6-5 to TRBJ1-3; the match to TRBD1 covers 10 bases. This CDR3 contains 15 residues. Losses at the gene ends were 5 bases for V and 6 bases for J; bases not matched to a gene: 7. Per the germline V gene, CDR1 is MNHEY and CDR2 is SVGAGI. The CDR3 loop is CASSGTGTGENTIYF. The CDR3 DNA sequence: TGTGCCAGCAGTGGAACCGGGACAGGGGAAAACACCATATATTTT.

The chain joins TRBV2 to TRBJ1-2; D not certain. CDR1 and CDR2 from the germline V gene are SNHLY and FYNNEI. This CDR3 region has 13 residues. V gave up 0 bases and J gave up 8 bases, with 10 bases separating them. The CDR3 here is CASSEAPLGGYTF. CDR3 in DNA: TGTGCCAGCAGTGAAGCTCCCCTGGGAGGCTACACCTTC.

This CDR3 is CAWSEKGPNTGELFF. The CDR3 bases are TGTGCCTGGAGTGAGAAAGGCCCGAACACCGGGGAGCTGTTTTTT. This rearrangement joins TRBV30 to TRBJ2-2; D remains ambiguous. This CDR3 comprises 15 residues. The germline V gene encodes CDR1 GTSNPN and CDR2 SVGIG (reference sequence). Trimming left V 1 base short and J 0 bases short, with 9 bases between.

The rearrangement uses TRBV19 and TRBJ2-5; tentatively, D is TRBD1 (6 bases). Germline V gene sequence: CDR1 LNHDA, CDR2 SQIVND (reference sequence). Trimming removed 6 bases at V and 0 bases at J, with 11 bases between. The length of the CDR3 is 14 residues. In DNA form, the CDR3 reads TGTGCCAGTAGACAAGACAGGTACCAAGAGACCCAGTACTTC. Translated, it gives CASRQDRYQETQYF.

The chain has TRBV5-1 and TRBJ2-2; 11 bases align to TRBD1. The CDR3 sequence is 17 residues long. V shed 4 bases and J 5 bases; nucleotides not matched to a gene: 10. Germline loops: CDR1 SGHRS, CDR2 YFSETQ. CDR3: CASSTGQGAIGTGELFF. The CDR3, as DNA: TGCGCCAGCAGCACTGGACAGGGGGCGATAGGAACCGGGGAGCTGTTTTTT.

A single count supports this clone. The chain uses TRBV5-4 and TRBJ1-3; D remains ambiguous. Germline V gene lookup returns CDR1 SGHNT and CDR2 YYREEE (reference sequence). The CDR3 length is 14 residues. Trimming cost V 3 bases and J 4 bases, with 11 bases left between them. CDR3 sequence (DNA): TGTGCCAGCAGCTCCGACATGTTCGGAAACACCATATATTTT. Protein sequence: CASSSDMFGNTIYF.

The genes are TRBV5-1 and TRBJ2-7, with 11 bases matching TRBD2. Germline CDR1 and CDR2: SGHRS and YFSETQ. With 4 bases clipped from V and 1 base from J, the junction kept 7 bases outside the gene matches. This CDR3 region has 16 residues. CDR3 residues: CASSPGGLAGSYEQYF. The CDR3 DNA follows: TGCGCCAGCAGCCCCGGTGGACTAGCGGGTTCCTACGAGCAGTACTTC. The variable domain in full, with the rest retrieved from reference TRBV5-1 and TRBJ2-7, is KAGVTQTPRYLIKTRGQQVTLSCSPISGHRSVSWYQQTPGQGLQFLFEYFSETQRNKGNFPGRFSGRQFSNSRSEMNVSTLELGDSALYLCASSPGGLAGSYEQYFGPGTRLTVT.

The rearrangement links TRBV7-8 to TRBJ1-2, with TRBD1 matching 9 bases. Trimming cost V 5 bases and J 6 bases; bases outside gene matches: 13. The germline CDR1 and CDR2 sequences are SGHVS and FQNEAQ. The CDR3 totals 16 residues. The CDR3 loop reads CASSARIPGQGNGYTF. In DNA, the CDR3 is TGTGCCAGCAGCGCGCGGATCCCGGGACAGGGTAATGGCTACACCTTC.

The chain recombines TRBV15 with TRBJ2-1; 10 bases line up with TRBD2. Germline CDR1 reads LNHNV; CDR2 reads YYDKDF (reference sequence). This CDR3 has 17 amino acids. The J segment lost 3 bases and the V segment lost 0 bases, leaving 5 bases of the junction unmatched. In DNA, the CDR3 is TGTGCCACCAGCAGAGATCCAGCGGGGGGGTTCTACAATGAGCAGTTCTTC. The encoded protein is CATSRDPAGGFYNEQFF.